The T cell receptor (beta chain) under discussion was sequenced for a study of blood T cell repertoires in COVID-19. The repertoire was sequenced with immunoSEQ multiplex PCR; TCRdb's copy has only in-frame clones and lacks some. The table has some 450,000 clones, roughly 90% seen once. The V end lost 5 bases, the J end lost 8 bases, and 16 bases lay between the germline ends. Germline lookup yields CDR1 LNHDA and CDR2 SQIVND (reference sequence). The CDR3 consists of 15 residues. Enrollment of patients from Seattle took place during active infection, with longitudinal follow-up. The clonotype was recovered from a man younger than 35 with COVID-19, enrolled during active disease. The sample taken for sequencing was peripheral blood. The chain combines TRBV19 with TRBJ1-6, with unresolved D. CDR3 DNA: TGTGCCAGTAGTTCGGGCCTCGGGAGAGATTCACCCCTCCACTTT. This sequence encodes CASSSGLGRDSPLHF.